This TCR beta chain originates from a study of shared clonotypes between healthy human individuals (dated by TCRdb to the early 2020s). A note on the overall study: The cohort comprised a couple of women and a few men aged 18 to 49 years. Per donor, three plates each were used for CD4 naive and CD4 memory, two for CD8 naive, and one for CD8 memory. Blood TCR repertoires of four to six healthy adults were deeply sequenced to estimate repertoire size and the extent of clonotype sharing between individuals. Per donor, leukapheresis produced somewhere between about 0.8 and 9.5 billion PBMCs. Libraries were prepared and TCR repertoires were sequenced by different laboratories using diverse techniques, in order to increase sequencing depth and limit assay-specific biases.

This clone was counted a few times. Its target antigen remains unknown. It has no much larger one-base neighbor in the sample; base qualities were not kept. Study-level results and caveats: Pairwise subsampling indicated that sequencing depth was expected to affect the degree of clonotype sharing among donors. Naive subsets generally had larger estimated clonotype richness than memory subsets did. Compared with non-shared clonotypes, the clonotypes found in all four sorted-subset donors had higher generation probabilities. Because the study included only a small number of donors, the genetic and exposure-history diversity represented was limited. Across a few donors, approximately 4.9% of naive CD4, around 3.5% of naive CD8, 2.3% of memory CD4, and approximately 0.42% of memory CD8 clonotypes were shared. Even with the large sequencing depth, rarefaction of the sorted-subset datasets indicated that sequencing was incomplete. Sampling was restricted to blood, and TCR repertoires in tissue are likely to differ from TCR repertoires in blood.

Using the deep immunoSEQ assay, TCR CDR3 regions were amplified from genomic DNA by multiplex PCR. Extracted genomic DNA from each cell subset was spread evenly across all wells of several immunoSEQ 96-well plates, with each plate serving as a replicate. For sorted subsets, 200 ng of genomic DNA, equivalent to roughly 30,000 T cell genomes, went into each replicate PCR. Purified libraries were quantified with a Qubit 3.0 fluorometer, sized on a Bioanalyzer 2100, and re-quantified with the KAPA Library Quantification kit. A separate single-read 150-cycle Illumina NextSeq 550 flow cell was used to sequence each immunoSEQ 96-well plate. Turning to the authors' computational methods: Because the immunoSEQ output included only junctional sequences and no quality scores, the filtering could not be the same as the filtering used for full-length reads. To assign V/J genes and CDR3, sequences were annotated against IMGT germline references using PyIR, a Python wrapper for IgBLAST v1.9. Reads with weak V/J assignments (E-value above 1e-6), missing CDR3, stop codons, out-of-frame junctions, or ambiguous translated residues were removed. V3J clonotypes were defined by identical inferred V gene, J gene, and CDR3 amino acid sequence. Percentage overlap between repertoires was calculated by dividing the number of shared unique clonotypes by the size of the smaller repertoire. Three approaches were used to assess repertoire richness: RTK rarefaction, the Chao1 estimator, and Recon v2.1 estimates of unobserved clonotypes. Generation probabilities were computed with OLGA for all TCRbeta clonotypes obtained by the gDNA method from several donors. Here the immuneACCESS table is served through TCRdb, limited to in-frame sequences with V and J called. Missing clones are a known gap in these copies; in checked studies unresolved V genes cover under half, and the rest lacks a known reason. V and J calls and clone size are as listed in that table; D and trimming were resolved from the DNA. The sample has about 730,000 clones on record, just under 75% of them singletons. The ten largest account for 1.8% of the sample.

The CDR3 covers 10 residues, taking in both the cysteine and the phenylalanine. Only the CDR3 region is kept as DNA, spanning 30 bases read in frame from base 1. V is pared back by 8 bases and J by 5 bases, with 3 bases lying between the germline termini. Based on the germline V gene (reference sequence), the CDR1 and CDR2 sequences are LNHDA and SQIVND. Healthy HIV-negative adults with no recently reported acute infections or vaccinations were included as donors. Every donor was a Caucasian adult residing in Nashville, Tennessee, USA. CD4+ T cells were enriched by magnetic negative selection, after which naive cells were positively selected on CD45RA and the negative fraction was taken as the memory subset. Blood was collected by leukapheresis, and PBMCs were isolated by Ficoll-Histopaque density gradient centrifugation and then cryopreserved in liquid nitrogen vapor phase. Analytical flow cytometry was used to check the purity and quantity of every magnetically sorted T cell population. From each sorted fraction, genomic DNA was isolated and quantified by UV absorbance on a Nanodrop 2000c.

The sample taken for sequencing was memory CD4+ T cells sorted from blood. The meaning of the sample's cell subset or site label: CD45RA-negative fraction. The rearranged chain carries TRBV19 and TRBJ1-4; no D segment can be confidently identified. The sequence was collected from a woman aged 25 to 39 in good health. The CDR3 is CASGNEKLFF. The nucleotides are TGTGCCAGTGGGAATGAAAAACTGTTTTTT.